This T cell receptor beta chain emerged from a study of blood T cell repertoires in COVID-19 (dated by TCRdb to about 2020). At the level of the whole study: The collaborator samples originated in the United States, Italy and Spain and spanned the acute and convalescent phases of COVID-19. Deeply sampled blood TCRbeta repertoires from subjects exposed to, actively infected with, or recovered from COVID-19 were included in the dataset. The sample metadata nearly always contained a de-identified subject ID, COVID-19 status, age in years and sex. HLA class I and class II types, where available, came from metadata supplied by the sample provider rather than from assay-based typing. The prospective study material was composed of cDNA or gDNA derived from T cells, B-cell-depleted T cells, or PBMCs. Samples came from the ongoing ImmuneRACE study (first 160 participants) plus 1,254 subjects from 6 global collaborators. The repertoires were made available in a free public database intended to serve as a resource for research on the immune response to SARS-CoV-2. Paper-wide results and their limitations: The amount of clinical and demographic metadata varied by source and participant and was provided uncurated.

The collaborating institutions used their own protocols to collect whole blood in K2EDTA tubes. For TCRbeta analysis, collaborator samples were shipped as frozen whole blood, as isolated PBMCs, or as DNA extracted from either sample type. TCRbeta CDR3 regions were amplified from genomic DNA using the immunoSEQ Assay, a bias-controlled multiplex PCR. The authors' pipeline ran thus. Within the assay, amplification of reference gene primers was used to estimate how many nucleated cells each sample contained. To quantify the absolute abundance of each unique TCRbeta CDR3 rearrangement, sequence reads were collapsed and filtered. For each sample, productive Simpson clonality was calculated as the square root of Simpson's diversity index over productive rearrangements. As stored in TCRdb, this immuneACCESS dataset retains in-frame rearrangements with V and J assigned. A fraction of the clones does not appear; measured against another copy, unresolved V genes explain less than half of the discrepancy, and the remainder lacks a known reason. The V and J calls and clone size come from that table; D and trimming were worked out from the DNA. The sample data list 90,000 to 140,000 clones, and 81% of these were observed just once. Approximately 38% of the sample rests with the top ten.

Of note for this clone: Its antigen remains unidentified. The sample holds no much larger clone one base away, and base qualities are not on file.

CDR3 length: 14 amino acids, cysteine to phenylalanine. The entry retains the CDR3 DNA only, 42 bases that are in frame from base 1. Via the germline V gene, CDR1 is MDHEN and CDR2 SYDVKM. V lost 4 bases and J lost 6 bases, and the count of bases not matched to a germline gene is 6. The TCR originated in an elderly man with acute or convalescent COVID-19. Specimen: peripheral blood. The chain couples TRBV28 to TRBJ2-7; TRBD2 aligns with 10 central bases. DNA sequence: TGTGCCAGCAGTTCGACTAGCGGGCTGGGCGAGCAGTACTTC. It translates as CASSSTSGLGEQYF. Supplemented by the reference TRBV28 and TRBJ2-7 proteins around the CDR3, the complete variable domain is DVKVTQSSRYLVKRTGEKVFLECVQDMDHENMFWYRQDPGLGLRLIYFSYDVKMKEKGDIPEGYSVSREKKERFSLILESASTNQTSMYLCASSSTSGLGEQYFGPGTRLTVT.